This T cell receptor beta chain stems from a study of blood T cell repertoires in COVID-19. Looking at the study overall: PBMCs, B-cell-depleted T cells, or T cells were the source of the cDNA or gDNA that made up the material.

In the original processing: Estimation of nucleated cell counts relied on the amplification of reference gene primers. Assay used: immunoSEQ multiplex PCR; TCRdb lists only in-frame clones, some missing. That table supplies the V and J calls and clone size; D and trimming were determined from the DNA. The data contain 150,000 to 200,000 clones, roughly nine tenths of them seen just once; the ten biggest clones take up approximately 2.1%. Germline loops: CDR1 ENHRY, CDR2 SYGVKD. V lost 0 bases to trimming and J lost 7 bases, with 9 bases between them. This CDR3 has 13 residues. The TCR sequence derives from a man in his late teens or twenties who had recovered from COVID-19. The sequenced sample was peripheral blood. The rearrangement links TRBV10-3 to TRBJ1-2, with unresolved D. In nucleotides, the CDR3 is TGTGCCATCAGTGAGTCGAGTGGGCGTGGCTACACCTTC. Protein sequence: CAISESSGRGYTF.